This T cell receptor (beta chain) emerged from a study of cytomegalovirus exposure and HLA in healthy donors. Trimming took 2 bases from V and 4 from J; bases not matched to a gene: 1. This CDR3 has 13 residues. Germline V gene lookup returns CDR1 MNHNS and CDR2 SASEGT. PCR employed 60 Vbeta and 13 Jbeta primers. Data came from immunoSEQ multiplex PCR; TCRdb stores just in-frame clones and leaves some out. The sample has under 150,000 clones; about 80% are singletons. Sequenced material: PBMCs. This TCR came from a woman in her thirties or forties in good health and CMV-seronegative. V usage is TRBV6-1 and J usage is TRBJ1-1; TRBD1 matches 7 bases. Here the CDR3 reads CASSERDSTEAFF. Written as DNA, the CDR3 is TGTGCCAGCAGTGAAAGGGACAGCACTGAAGCTTTCTTT.